This entry describes one T cell receptor beta chain. Its target is unknown. The authors made the TRB cDNA libraries by 5' RACE using UMI labels. TCRdb reanalyzed the 5' RACE reads and collapses them to one entry per CDR3 protein, without DNA. With fewer than 90,000 distinct CDR3 sequences in the sample, the ten largest clones hold approximately 0.54%. In triplicate, each CD8+ T cell subset was sorted at some 300,000 cells per replicate. Naive CD8+ T cells displayed a CD45RO-CCR7+CD27+CD95- phenotype. The sample belongs to a study of CXCR3-negative and CXCR3-positive naive CD8 T cells. Study-level information: Total TRB output reached about 135 million reads, about 1.5 +/- 0.3 million per library.

Study results and limitations: Naive cells with CXCR3 showed TRB CDR3s that were more hydrophobic than those in CXCR3-negative naive cells. High diversity, comparable across both naive subsets, contrasted with much lower diversity in memory CD8+ cells.

The sequenced material came from naive CXCR3+ CD8+ T cells from blood. Subset given: CD45RO-CCR7+CD27+CD95- naive CD8+ T cells expressing CXCR3 (TNR3+). This clonotype originated in a human donor in good health. Some clones in this sample may be carry-over from other donors' samples.

CDR3 in amino acids: CASSFGPQEQYF. The chain combines TRBV28 with TRBJ2-7. This CDR3 comprises 12 residues. CDR1 and CDR2 (germline): MDHEN, SYDVKM.